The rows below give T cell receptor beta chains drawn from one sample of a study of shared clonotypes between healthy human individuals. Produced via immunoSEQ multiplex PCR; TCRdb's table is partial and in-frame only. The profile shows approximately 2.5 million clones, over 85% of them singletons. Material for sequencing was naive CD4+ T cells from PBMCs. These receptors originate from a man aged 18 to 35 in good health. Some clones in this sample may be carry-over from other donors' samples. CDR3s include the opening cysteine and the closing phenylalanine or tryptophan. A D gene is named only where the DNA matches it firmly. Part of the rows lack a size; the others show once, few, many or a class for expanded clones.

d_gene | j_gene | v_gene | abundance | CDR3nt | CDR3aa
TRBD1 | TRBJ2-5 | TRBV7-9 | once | TGTGCCAGCAGCTTTAACAGGGGACAAGAGACCCAGTACTTC | CASSFNRGQETQYF
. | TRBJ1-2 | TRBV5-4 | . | TGTGCCAGCAGCTTGGACACCTACAACTATGGCTACACCTTC | CASSLDTYNYGYTF
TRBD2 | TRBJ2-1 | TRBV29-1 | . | TGCAGCGTTGCGCCACTAGCGTCTAACAATGAGCAGTTCTTC | CSVAPLASNNEQFF
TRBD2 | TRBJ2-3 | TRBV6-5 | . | TGTGCCAGCAGTCAACGGACTAGCGGGACAGATACGCAGTATTTT | CASSQRTSGTDTQYF
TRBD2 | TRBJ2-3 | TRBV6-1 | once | TGTGCCAGCAGTGAAGTTCGGACTAGCGGGAGTGGGTCAGATACGCAGTATTTT | CASSEVRTSGSGSDTQYF
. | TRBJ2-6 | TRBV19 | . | TGTGCCAGTACATCCAAGGGGGCTGGGGCCAACGTCCTGACTTTC | CASTSKGAGANVLTF
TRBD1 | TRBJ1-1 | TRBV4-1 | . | TGCGCCAGCAGACCGGACAGGGAAAGGGGAGCTGAAGCTTTCTTT | CASRPDRERGAEAFF
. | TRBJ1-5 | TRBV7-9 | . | TGTGCCAGCAGCTTAGGCGGCTATAGCAATCAGCCCCAGCATTTT | CASSLGGYSNQPQHF
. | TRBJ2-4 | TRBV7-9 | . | TGTGCCAGCAGCTTAACCGGACGACCTATTCAGTACTTC | CASSLTGRPIQYF
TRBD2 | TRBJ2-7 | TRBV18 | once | TGTGCCAGCTCACTTAGCGGGAGTAGGTACGAGCAGTACTTC | CASSLSGSRYEQYF
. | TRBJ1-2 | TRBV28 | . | TGTGCCAGCAGTCCCCAAGGGCGGATTAACTATGGCTACACCTTC | CASSPQGRINYGYTF
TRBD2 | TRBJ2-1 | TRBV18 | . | TGTGCCAGCTCCCGGGAGGGCTCCTACAATGAGCAGTTCTTC | CASSREGSYNEQFF
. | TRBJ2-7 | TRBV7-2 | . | TGTGCCAGCAGCCCCCGAGGTAGCCCCTACGAGCAGTACTTC | CASSPRGSPYEQYF
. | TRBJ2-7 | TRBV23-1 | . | TGCGCCAGCAGTCAATTACGGGGTTACGAGCAGTACTTC | CASSQLRGYEQYF
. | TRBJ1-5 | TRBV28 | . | TGTGCCAGCAGTTCTTTGCGGGGAGACAATCAGCCCCAGCATTTT | CASSSLRGDNQPQHF
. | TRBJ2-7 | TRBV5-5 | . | TGTGCCAGCAGCTTCGGGACCGAGCAGTACTTC | CASSFGTEQYF
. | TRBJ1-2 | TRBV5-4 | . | TGTGCCAGCAGCCAGCAATCACAGGGCTCTTGGGGCTACACCTTC | CASSQQSQGSWGYTF
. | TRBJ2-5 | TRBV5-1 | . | TGCGCCAGCCGTTTGGAAGGGCAAGAGACCCAGTACTTC | CASRLEGQETQYF
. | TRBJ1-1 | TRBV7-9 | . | TGTGCCAGCAGCTTTAGGTCGGGACGGCGGAACACTGAAGCTTTCTTT | CASSFRSGRRNTEAFF
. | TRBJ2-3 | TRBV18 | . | TGTGCCAGCTCACCACCCGTTGGCAACACAGATACGCAGTATTTT | CASSPPVGNTDTQYF
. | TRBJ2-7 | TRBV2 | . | TGTGCCAGCAGTGAAAATGCACGGGCAGGTCCGTACTTC | CASSENARAGPYF
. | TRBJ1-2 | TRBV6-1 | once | TGTGCCAGCAGTGAAACCCTCTCGGGTTCGCGGGACTATGGCTACACCTTC | CASSETLSGSRDYGYTF
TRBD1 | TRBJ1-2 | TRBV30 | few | TGTGCCTGGAGTCCCGGGACAGGGAACTATGGCTACACCTTC | CAWSPGTGNYGYTF
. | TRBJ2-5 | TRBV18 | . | TGTGCCAGCTCTCCGGGGCACCAAGAGACCCAGTACTTC | CASSPGHQETQYF
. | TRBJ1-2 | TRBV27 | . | TGTGCCAGCACCACTCGCGTTTCTTCGAAGGGAGACTATGGCTACACCTTC | CASTTRVSSKGDYGYTF
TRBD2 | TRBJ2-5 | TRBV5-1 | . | TGCGCCAGCAGCGCCAGTAGCGGGAGGGCCCTAGAGACCCAGTACTTC | CASSASSGRALETQYF
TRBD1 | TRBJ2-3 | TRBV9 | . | TGTGCCAGCAGCCCCCGGACAGGGGGCGCCGCAGATACGCAGTATTTT | CASSPRTGGAADTQYF